These 21 T cell receptor beta chains were sequenced from one sample in a study of PD-1 blockade in classical Hodgkin lymphoma (dated by TCRdb to the early 2020s). The meaning of the sample's time point label: cycle 1 day 1 (C1D1), immediately before nivolumab initiation. Every trial patient had relapsed after autologous stem cell transplantation, and cohorts A, B and C differed in prior brentuximab vedotin exposure. Libraries were made using the immunoSEQ multiplex PCR assay. TCRdb carries this immuneACCESS record with in-frame sequences only. Its versions omit some clonotypes, under half of them owing to an unresolved V gene in the studies checked, with the rest unexplained. The sample profile shows about 22,000 clones; roughly two thirds of them were found once. About 3.6% of the sample lies in the top ten. The starting material was peripheral blood mononuclear cells (PBMCs), obtained at baseline. These receptors were taken from a human donor with classical Hodgkin lymphoma.

This chain uses TRBV5-4 with TRBJ2-5; TRBD2 aligns across 16 bases. Germline V CDR1 and CDR2: SGHNT, YYREEE (reference sequence). There are 17 residues in the CDR3. The J segment lost 5 bases and the V segment lost 4 bases, leaving 8 bases of the junction unmatched. CDR3 sequence reads: CASSIGTSGGAGETQYF. The CDR3 bases are TGTGCCAGCAGCATAGGGACTAGCGGGGGGGCAGGGGAGACCCAGTACTTC.

The sample holds a few counts of this clone. The rearrangement links TRBV5-6 to TRBJ2-3, with D maybe TRBD1 (6 bases). V was cut by 4 bases and J by 2 bases, with 17 bases left in between. The CDR3 has 16 amino acids. Germline CDR1 SGHDT, CDR2 YYEEEE. The CDR3 protein is CASSPPGHQYTDTQYF. CDR3 sequence (DNA): TGTGCCAGCAGCCCCCCGGGACACCAATACACAGATACGCAGTATTTT.

This clone was seen only a few times. This chain uses TRBV6-1 with TRBJ2-2; no definite D call. V lost 4 bases and J 5 bases, leaving 8 bases between the germline ends. Looked up from germline, CDR1 is MNHNS and CDR2 is SASEGT. The CDR3 has 13 amino acids. In nucleotides, the CDR3 is TGTGCCAGCAGTGTGGAGAGTACCGGGGAGCTGTTTTTT. Amino acid sequence: CASSVESTGELFF.

This sequence joins TRBV28 and TRBJ1-4, with D possibly being TRBD1 (6 bases). Per the germline V gene, CDR1 is MDHEN and CDR2 is SYDVKM. The CDR3 runs 15 residues. Trimming took off 5 bases at V and 8 bases at J, with 18 bases between the two ends. The CDR3 reads CASSPPGAGDEKLFF. The CDR3 DNA is TGTGCCAGCAGTCCCCCCGGGGCAGGGGACGAAAAACTGTTTTTT.

The chain links TRBV6-4 to TRBJ2-3; the D gene is possibly TRBD1 (6 bases). The germline gives CDR1 MRHNA, CDR2 SNTAGT. The V gene lost 9 bases and the J gene lost 0 bases, with 13 bases spanning the gap. The CDR3 totals 14 residues. CDR3 bases: TGTGCCAGTTCCGAGGGGACAAGCACAGATACGCAGTATTTT. This gives the protein CASSEGTSTDTQYF.

The CDR3 nucleotides are TGTGCCAGCAGTTACTCTCAGATCACCGGGGAGCTGTTTTTT. Protein sequence: CASSYSQITGELFF. The gene calls are TRBV6-5 and TRBJ2-2; D is ambiguous. The CDR3 length is 14 residues. The V and J ends lost 0 bases and 4 bases respectively, with 6 bases between them. Germline lookup yields CDR1 MNHEY and CDR2 SVGAGI.

The gene calls are TRBV6-5 and TRBJ1-2, with 7 positions matching TRBD1. The germline CDR1 and CDR2 sequences are MNHEY and SVGAGI. This CDR3 has 14 residues. J was trimmed by 5 bases and V by 4 bases; bases with no gene match: 7. The CDR3 sequence is CASSSDRVRYGYTF. CDR3 sequence (DNA): TGTGCCAGCAGTTCAGACAGGGTCCGATATGGCTACACCTTC.

This sequence joins TRBV18 and TRBJ1-2; D is undetermined. Germline V gene data show CDR1 as KGHSH and CDR2 as LQKENI. The CDR3 is 14 residues long. Trimming pared 0 bases from V and 7 bases from J, leaving 12 bases between. This CDR3 reads CASSPPERERGYTF. In DNA, the CDR3 is TGTGCCAGCTCACCACCCGAAAGGGAACGTGGCTACACCTTC.

This chain uses TRBV2 with TRBJ1-1, with a tentative D call TRBD1 (5 bases). The germline V and J ends were trimmed by 2 bases and 5 bases, with 12 bases remaining between them. Germline assignment: CDR1 SNHLY and CDR2 FYNNEI. This CDR3 has 14 residues. This CDR3 reads CASSEYRGITEAFF. DNA of the CDR3: TGTGCCAGCAGTGAATATCGGGGGATAACTGAAGCTTTCTTT.

The chain has TRBV7-2 and TRBJ1-5, with D perhaps TRBD1 (5 bases). This CDR3 comprises 14 residues. Germline V lookup: CDR1 SGHTA, CDR2 FQGNSA. The V end was cut by 0 bases, the J end by 3 bases, with 6 bases between. CDR3 sequence: CASSLAGVNQPQHF. For the CDR3, the DNA is TGTGCCAGCAGCTTAGCAGGGGTCAATCAGCCCCAGCATTTT.

The CDR3: CASSFGDREITDTQYF. The CDR3 region has the DNA TGTGCCAGCAGTTTTGGGGACAGGGAGATCACAGATACGCAGTATTTT. The rearrangement joins TRBV28 to TRBJ2-3, with 9 bases identical to TRBD1. There are 16 residues in the CDR3. Trimming cost V 3 bases and J 2 bases; bases outside gene matches: 6. The germline CDR1 and CDR2 sequences are MDHEN and SYDVKM.

This clone turned up a few times. The chain couples TRBV30 to TRBJ2-1, with D perhaps being TRBD1 or TRBD2 (5 bases each). The CDR3 extends over 15 amino acids. V was cut by 8 bases and J by 1 base, with 18 bases left in between. Germline V gives CDR1 GTSNPN, CDR2 SVGIG (reference sequence). Written as DNA, the CDR3 is TGTGCCGGTACCCGGGGCCCAAATTCCTACAATGAGCAGTTCTTC. It translates to CAGTRGPNSYNEQFF.

The chain couples TRBV28 to TRBJ1-6; D uncertain. The germline V and J ends were trimmed by 3 bases and 0 bases, with 12 bases remaining between them. Germline V gene sequence: CDR1 MDHEN, CDR2 SYDVKM. The CDR3 has 17 residues. CDR3 sequence (DNA): TGTGCCAGCAGTTTGCACAGACTTAGCTCCTATAATTCACCCCTCCACTTT. Amino acids: CASSLHRLSSYNSPLHF.

This chain joins TRBV13 and TRBJ2-7; 16 nucleotides agree with TRBD2. Germline assignment: CDR1 PRHDT and CDR2 FYEKMQ (reference sequence). This CDR3 has 14 amino acids. Trimming removed 8 bases from V and 10 bases from J; junction bases left unmatched: 8. The CDR3 spells CASRLGLAGGPQYF. As DNA, the CDR3 is TGTGCCAGCCGGTTGGGACTAGCGGGGGGGCCTCAGTACTTC. Combining the CDR3 with reference TRBV13 and TRBJ2-7 gives the whole variable domain AAGVIQSPRHLIKEKRETATLKCYPIPRHDTVYWYQQGPGQDPQFLISFYEKMQSDKGSIPDRFSAQQFSDYHSELNMSSLELGDSALYFCASRLGLAGGPQYFGPGTRLTVT.

This chain joins TRBV7-8 and TRBJ1-2, with 7 bases that match TRBD1. CDR3 length: 13 amino acids. Unmatched junction bases numbered 5, after V lost 5 bases and J lost 5 bases. In germline, CDR1 is SGHVS, CDR2 FQNEAQ. CDR3 residues: CASSQTRGYGYTF. As DNA, the CDR3 is TGTGCCAGCAGCCAAACCAGGGGGTATGGCTACACCTTC.

CDR3 nucleotides: TGTGCCAGCAGCCCCCGGGACAGGGGGACCTACGAGCAGTACTTC. Protein product: CASSPRDRGTYEQYF. The chain links TRBV9 to TRBJ2-7; 11 nucleotides line up with TRBD1. CDR1 and CDR2 from the germline V gene are SGDLS and YYNGEE. This CDR3 spans 15 amino acids. Unmatched junction bases numbered 5, after V lost 4 bases and J lost 2 bases.

This clone was picked up a small number of times. This rearrangement joins TRBV27 to TRBJ1-2, with 9 bases aligning to TRBD1. Germline V gene lookup returns CDR1 MNHEY and CDR2 SMNVEV (reference sequence). There are 15 residues in the CDR3. The trim removed 7 bases at V and 8 bases at J, leaving 14 bases unmatched. CDR3 DNA: TGTGCCAGCACCTATAGGAGGGGACAGGGACGGGGCTACACCTTC. It translates to CASTYRRGQGRGYTF.

The chain employs TRBV6-5 and TRBJ2-1; TRBD2 matches 13 bases. CDR3 length: 15 residues. Germline V lookup: CDR1 MNHEY, CDR2 SVGAGI. The ends lost 0 bases at V and 12 bases at J; junction bases unmatched: 5. CDR3 sequence (DNA): TGTGCCAGCAGTTACTCAACTAGCGGGGGGGCAGGGCAGTTCTTC. Amino acid sequence: CASSYSTSGGAGQFF.

The V call is TRBV7-9, the J call TRBJ2-7, with D possibly TRBD2 on 6 matching bases. The CDR3 has 13 amino acids. The germline CDR1 and CDR2 sequences are SEHNR and FQNEAQ (reference sequence). Trimming cost V 5 bases and J 3 bases, with 11 bases left between them. The CDR3 DNA sequence: TGTGCCAGCAGCCGGGACTCGATCTACGAGCAGTACTTC. Amino acid sequence: CASSRDSIYEQYF.

Relative to its sample, this clone is medium-sized. CDR3 region: CASSLGGGPWPQHF. The CDR3, as DNA: TGCGCCAGCAGCTTGGGTGGGGGACCATGGCCCCAGCATTTT. The chain carries TRBV5-1 and TRBJ1-5, with a possible D match to TRBD1 (5 bases). Trimming cost V 0 bases and J 9 bases, with 13 bases left between them. The CDR3 totals 14 residues. From germline, CDR1 is SGHRS and CDR2 YFSETQ. The whole variable domain, remainder taken from reference TRBV5-1 and TRBJ1-5, is KAGVTQTPRYLIKTRGQQVTLSCSPISGHRSVSWYQQTPGQGLQFLFEYFSETQRNKGNFPGRFSGRQFSNSRSEMNVSTLELGDSALYLCASSLGGGPWPQHFGDGTRLSIL.

The chain links TRBV9 to TRBJ1-6; the match to TRBD1 covers 9 bases. Germline-derived CDR1 and CDR2 are SGDLS and YYNGEE. The CDR3 runs to 17 residues. Trimming cost V 2 bases and J 8 bases; bases outside gene matches: 11. The CDR3 bases are TGTGCCAGCAGCGTGGAGCCGGACAGGGGTTGGGATTCACCCCTCCACTTT. This sequence encodes CASSVEPDRGWDSPLHF.